This TCR beta chain was obtained from a study of blood T cell repertoires in COVID-19. The wider study: The United States, Italy and Spain provided the acute and convalescent COVID-19 samples.

Method: immunoSEQ multiplex PCR; TCRdb's copy keeps in-frame clones and lacks some. The top ten hold about 2.1% of the sample, which has about 120,000 clones, 83% seen once. Germline V CDR1 and CDR2: SGHDT, YYEEEE. The CDR3 runs 15 residues. V dropped 3 bases and J dropped 5 bases, with 18 bases sitting between them. Source material: peripheral blood. The V and J genes are TRBV5-6 and TRBJ2-7; a weak D match, TRBD2 (5 bases). This TCR came from a man in his thirties or forties with acute or convalescent COVID-19. This CDR3 reads CASSSPGLTGDEQYF. The CDR3 nucleotides read TGTGCCAGCAGCTCACCGGGCCTAACCGGGGACGAGCAGTACTTC.